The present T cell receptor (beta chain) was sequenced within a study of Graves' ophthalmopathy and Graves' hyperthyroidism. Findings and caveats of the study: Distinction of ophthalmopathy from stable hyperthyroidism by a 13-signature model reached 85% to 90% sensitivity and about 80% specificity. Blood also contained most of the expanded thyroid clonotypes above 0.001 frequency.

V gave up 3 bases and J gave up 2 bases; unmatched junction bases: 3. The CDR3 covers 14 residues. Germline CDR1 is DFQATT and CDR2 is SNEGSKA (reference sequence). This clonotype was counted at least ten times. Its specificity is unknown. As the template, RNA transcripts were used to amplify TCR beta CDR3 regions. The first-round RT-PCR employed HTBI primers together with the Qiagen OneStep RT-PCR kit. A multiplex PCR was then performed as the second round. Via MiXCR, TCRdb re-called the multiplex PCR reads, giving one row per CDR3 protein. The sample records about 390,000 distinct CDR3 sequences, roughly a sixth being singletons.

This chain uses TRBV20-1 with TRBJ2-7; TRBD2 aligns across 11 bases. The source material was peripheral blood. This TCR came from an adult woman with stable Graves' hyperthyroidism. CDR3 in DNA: TGCAGTGCTAGCGCTAGCGGGAGGACCTACGAGCAGTACTTC. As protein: CSASASGRTYEQYF.